A selection of T cell receptor beta chains follows, all from one sample in a study of blood T cell repertoires in COVID-19. TCRdb's table, derived via immunoSEQ multiplex PCR, lists solely in-frame clones and lacks some. Found here are nearly 200,000 clones, 86% of them singletons; the top ten hold about 0.81%. The sample consisted of peripheral blood. These receptor sequences come from a woman aged 70-85 years with acute or convalescent COVID-19. The CDR3 runs from the conserved cysteine through the conserved F or W. Each record gives: CDR3 length, V gene, D gene, J gene, clone size, CDR3 protein, CDR3 DNA. A D gene is named only where the DNA matches it firmly. Where a row states a size, it is once, few, many or the class of an expanded clone; other rows omit it.

>16|TRBV2|TRBD2|TRBJ2-5|-
CASSEMLAGAKETQYF
TGTGCCAGCAGTGAGATGCTAGCGGGAGCGAAAGAGACCCAGTACTTC
>16|TRBV2|-|TRBJ2-1|-
CASSPFPGTSYNEQFF
TGTGCCAGCAGCCCCTTTCCGGGAACCTCCTACAATGAGCAGTTCTTC
>16|TRBV18|-|TRBJ2-3|-
CASSPPSLMSTDTQYF
TGTGCCAGCTCACCACCGAGCCTGATGTCCACAGATACGCAGTATTTT
>16|TRBV15|-|TRBJ2-3|once
CATSRAQGISTDTQYF
TGTGCCACCAGCAGAGCCCAGGGGATTAGCACAGATACGCAGTATTTT
>15|TRBV11-2|TRBD1|TRBJ2-7|-
CASRPGRQGRDEQYF
TGTGCCAGCAGACCCGGGCGACAGGGACGGGACGAGCAGTACTTC
>13|TRBV7-2|TRBD1|TRBJ1-1|-
CASNDRVTSEAFF
TGTGCCAGCAACGACAGGGTTACGTCTGAAGCTTTCTTT
>15|TRBV6-5|-|TRBJ1-2|-
CASRVGQPGMSGYTF
TGTGCCAGCAGGGTGGGCCAGCCGGGGATGAGTGGCTACACCTTC
>15|TRBV7-7|-|TRBJ2-1|few
CASSVFRGEHNEQFF
TGTGCCAGCAGCGTGTTCAGGGGGGAACACAATGAGCAGTTCTTC
>11|TRBV10-2|-|TRBJ2-3|-
CASSEAQTQYF
TGCGCCAGCAGTGAGGCACAAACGCAGTATTTT
>14|TRBV20-1|TRBD1|TRBJ1-6|-
CSASGTGDNSPLHF
TGCAGTGCTAGTGGGACAGGGGATAATTCACCCCTCCACTTT
>14|TRBV11-3|-|TRBJ2-2|-
CASSLGGNGGELFF
TGTGCCAGCAGCTTAGGCGGGAACGGCGGGGAGCTGTTTTTT
>13|TRBV28|-|TRBJ2-1|-
CASSLPGNNEQFF
TGTGCCAGCAGTCTGCCCGGGAACAATGAGCAGTTCTTC
>14|TRBV11-3|-|TRBJ2-7|-
CASSLGPSSYEQYF
TGTGCCAGCAGCTTAGGGCCAAGCTCCTACGAGCAGTACTTC
>14|TRBV7-9|TRBD2|TRBJ2-7|-
CASSLPSGTDEQYF
TGTGCCAGCAGCCTGCCTAGCGGGACCGACGAGCAGTACTTC
>15|TRBV5-6|-|TRBJ2-1|-
CASSAAGSGYNEQFF
TGTGCCAGCAGCGCCGCCGGTTCCGGCTACAATGAGCAGTTCTTC
>16|TRBV18|-|TRBJ2-2|-
CASSLTTLQNTGELFF
TGTGCCAGCTCACTGACAACTTTACAGAACACCGGGGAGCTGTTTTTT
>15|TRBV5-1|TRBD1|TRBJ2-7|-
CASSTRDRGGGEQYF
TGCGCCAGCAGCACAAGGGACAGGGGAGGAGGCGAGCAGTACTTC
>19|TRBV5-4|TRBD1|TRBJ2-3|-
CASSFFPGQGALGTDTQYF
TGTGCCAGCAGCTTCTTTCCGGGACAGGGGGCGCTGGGCACAGATACGCAGTATTTT
>14|TRBV7-2|-|TRBJ2-5|once
CASSPPGVRETQYF
TGTGCCAGCAGCCCTCCGGGGGTTCGGGAGACCCAGTACTTC
>15|TRBV4-2|TRBD1|TRBJ1-6|-
CASSAPGQGPSPLHF
TGTGCCAGCAGCGCACCGGGACAGGGACCTTCACCCCTCCACTTT
>12|TRBV5-1|-|TRBJ1-4|-
CASSLPGEKLFF
TGCGCCAGCAGCTTGCCAGGTGAAAAACTGTTTTTT
>14|TRBV2|-|TRBJ1-2|few
CASSGRGWVYGYTF
TGTGCCAGCAGTGGCAGGGGTTGGGTCTATGGCTACACCTTC
>13|TRBV7-6|-|TRBJ1-1|-
CASSFQANTEAFF
TGTGCCAGCAGCTTTCAAGCGAACACTGAAGCTTTCTTT
>14|TRBV19|-|TRBJ1-5|once
CASSIGTREQPQHF
TGTGCCAGTAGTATAGGGACGCGGGAGCAGCCCCAGCATTTT
>15|TRBV3-1/TRBV3-2|TRBD1|TRBJ1-2|-
CASSQDVGGYYGYTF
TGTGCCAGCAGCCAAGATGTAGGGGGCTACTATGGCTACACCTTC
>14|TRBV23-1|-|TRBJ2-5|-
CASSQSHTGKTQYF
TGCGCCAGCAGTCAATCCCATACAGGAAAGACCCAGTACTTC
>16|TRBV18|TRBD1|TRBJ1-1|few
CASSPIRTGQNTEAFF
TGTGCCAGCTCACCTATTAGGACAGGGCAGAACACTGAAGCTTTCTTT
>13|TRBV27|-|TRBJ1-2|-
CASRGQTDYGYTF
TGTGCCAGCCGTGGACAAACGGACTATGGCTACACCTTC
>14|TRBV5-1|TRBD1|TRBJ2-1|-
CASSPGTEGVEQFF
TGCGCCAGCAGCCCCGGGACAGAAGGTGTTGAGCAGTTCTTC
>12|TRBV5-1|TRBD2|TRBJ2-3|-
CASTREGDTQYF
TGCGCCAGTACGCGGGAGGGCGATACGCAGTATTTT
>15|TRBV6-4|TRBD2|TRBJ2-1|once
CASSRTSGSYNEQFF
TGTGCCAGCAGTAGGACTAGCGGGTCTTACAATGAGCAGTTCTTC
>15|TRBV7-2|-|TRBJ2-1|-
CASSLVGRNYNEQFF
TGTGCCAGCAGCTTAGTTGGCAGGAACTACAATGAGCAGTTCTTC
>12|TRBV11-2|-|TRBJ2-7|once
CASSLGAYEQYF
TGTGCCAGCAGCTTGGGAGCGTACGAGCAGTACTTC
>13|TRBV5-1|-|TRBJ1-1|-
CASSETGNTEAFF
TGCGCCAGTTCGGAGACAGGGAACACTGAAGCTTTCTTT
>16|TRBV7-2|TRBD1|TRBJ1-2|-
CASSFTDRVKGMDYTF
TGTGCCAGCAGCTTCACGGACAGGGTGAAGGGTATGGACTACACCTTC
>14|TRBV18|-|TRBJ1-1|-
CASSPLAETTEAFF
TGTGCCAGCTCACCACTAGCGGAGACCACCGAAGCTTTCTTT
>16|TRBV7-2|-|TRBJ1-3|-
CASSLAAGVSGNTIYF
TGTGCCAGCAGCTTAGCGGCAGGGGTTTCTGGAAACACCATATATTTT
>15|TRBV6-6|TRBD2|TRBJ2-1|-
CASTPSGTNYNEQFF
TGTGCCAGCACCCCTAGCGGAACTAACTACAATGAGCAGTTCTTC
>14|TRBV10-3|-|TRBJ1-5|-
CATHQGLSNQPQHF
TGTGCCACCCATCAGGGGTTGAGCAATCAGCCCCAGCATTTT
>16|TRBV25-1|-|TRBJ1-6|few
CASSDPVPGGDSPLHF
TGTGCCAGCAGTGACCCGGTCCCGGGGGGAGATTCACCCCTCCACTTT
>15|TRBV27|-|TRBJ1-6|-
CASRSGASYNSPLHF
TGTGCCAGCAGGTCCGGAGCCTCCTATAATTCACCCCTCCACTTT
>17|TRBV7-3|TRBD2|TRBJ2-1|-
CASSPLPGLAYYNEQFF
TGTGCCAGCAGCCCCCTCCCGGGACTAGCGTACTACAATGAGCAGTTCTTC
>13|TRBV5-1|-|TRBJ2-3|-
CASSGGLADTQYF
TGCGCCAGCAGCGGGGGACTGGCAGATACGCAGTATTTT
>12|TRBV19|-|TRBJ1-1|-
CASRDTRRRAFF
TGTGCCAGCCGGGACACCCGTAGAAGGGCTTTCTTT
>15|TRBV7-9|-|TRBJ1-2|-
CASSGSNSFRGGYTF
TGTGCCAGCAGCGGGTCTAACAGCTTCCGGGGTGGCTACACCTTC
>18|TRBV24-1|TRBD2|TRBJ2-5|few
CATSDLGRGLAGGETQYF
TGTGCCACCAGTGATTTGGGTAGAGGACTAGCGGGAGGAGAGACCCAGTACTTC